The 21 T cell receptor beta chains listed next were all sequenced from one sample in a study of blood T cell repertoires in COVID-19. Method: immunoSEQ multiplex PCR; TCRdb's copy keeps in-frame clones and lacks some. The sample contains 300,000 to 450,000 clones, roughly 87% of which appear only once. The source material was PBMCs or T cells enriched from blood (not recorded which). The receptors originated from a woman in her twenties or thirties who had recovered from COVID-19.

The chain combines TRBV18 with TRBJ1-4; D is perhaps TRBD1 (6 bases). V lost 6 bases and J 6 bases, leaving 11 bases between the germline ends. Germline V lookup: CDR1 KGHSH, CDR2 LQKENI. The CDR3 loop spans 13 amino acids. The CDR3 nucleotides read TGTGCCAGCTCGGACAGCTTAGATGAAAAACTGTTTTTT. This gives the protein CASSDSLDEKLFF. The full variable domain, with the rest looked up from reference TRBV18 and TRBJ1-4, is NAGVMQNPRHLVRRRGQEARLRCSPMKGHSHVYWYRQLPEEGLKFMVYLQKENIIDESGMPKERFSAEFPKEGPSILRIQQVVRGDSAAYFCASSDSLDEKLFFGSGTQLSVL.

This chain connects TRBV7-6 to TRBJ2-7; unclear D gene. Germline lookup yields CDR1 SGHVS and CDR2 FNYEAQ. The V end was cut by 2 bases, the J end by 3 bases, with 5 bases between. The CDR3 spans 12 residues. DNA of the CDR3: TGTGCCAGCAGCTTAACAAACTACGAGCAGTACTTC. Protein sequence: CASSLTNYEQYF.

The genes are TRBV18 and TRBJ1-1, with D tentatively TRBD1 (6 bases). CDR3 length: 15 residues. The V end lost 1 base, the J end lost 1 base, and 10 bases lay between the germline ends. Germline values: CDR1 KGHSH, CDR2 LQKENI. CDR3 sequence (DNA): TGTGCCAGCTCACCACTCAGGGGTCAGAACACTGAAGCTTTCTTT. Amino acid sequence: CASSPLRGQNTEAFF.

CDR3 in DNA: TGCGCCAGCAGCCAAGACGGGAATAGCAATCAGCCCCAGCATTTT. Its translation is CASSQDGNSNQPQHF. V is TRBV4-1 and J is TRBJ1-5; D unresolved. Germline loops: CDR1 MGHRA, CDR2 YSYEKL. CDR3 length equals 15 residues. V was pared by 0 bases and J by 0 bases, with 6 bases between.

The CDR3 DNA reads as TGTGCCAGCAGTTTTGATTTTTCGGGGGGTTACTACAATGAGCAGTTCTTC. This translates into CASSFDFSGGYYNEQFF. The genes are TRBV28 and TRBJ2-1; TRBD2 aligns across 7 bases. V was pared by 3 bases and J by 3 bases, with 11 bases of the junction left unmatched. Germline-derived CDR1 and CDR2 are MDHEN and SYDVKM. The CDR3 has 17 residues.

The chain carries TRBV28 and TRBJ1-1; 11 bases are shared with TRBD1. The CDR3 is 15 amino acids. CDR1 is MDHEN, CDR2 SYDVKM, per germline. The V segment lost 5 bases and the J segment 4 bases; nucleotides outside the gene matches: 6. CDR3 protein: CASSTRDRGSTEAFF. CDR3 sequence (DNA): TGTGCCAGCAGTACCCGGGACAGGGGGAGCACTGAAGCTTTCTTT. The full variable domain, rest sourced from reference TRBV28 and TRBJ1-1, is DVKVTQSSRYLVKRTGEKVFLECVQDMDHENMFWYRQDPGLGLRLIYFSYDVKMKEKGDIPEGYSVSREKKERFSLILESASTNQTSMYLCASSTRDRGSTEAFFGQGTRLTVV.

V and J are TRBV5-1 and TRBJ2-3; 14 bases match TRBD2. V lost 3 bases to trimming and J lost 4 bases; unmatched junction nucleotides: 7. This CDR3 comprises 17 residues. Germline assignment: CDR1 SGHRS and CDR2 YFSETQ. CDR3 residues: CASSYPTSGGAADTQYF. The DNA for the CDR3 is TGCGCCAGCAGCTACCCGACTAGCGGGGGGGCCGCAGATACGCAGTATTTT.

The chain is built from TRBV5-1 and TRBJ1-4, with D possibly TRBD1 on 5 matching bases. The CDR3 covers 17 residues. Germline V gene data show CDR1 as SGHRS and CDR2 as YFSETQ. V lost 2 bases and J lost 0, with 14 bases in between. This chain's CDR3 is CASSLDLGAATNEKLFF. In nucleotides, the CDR3 is TGCGCCAGCAGCTTAGACCTAGGGGCCGCAACTAATGAAAAACTGTTTTTT.

The chain links TRBV9 to TRBJ1-1; the match to TRBD1 covers 7 bases. This CDR3 has 15 residues. The V and J ends lost 0 bases and 1 base, in that order; junction bases with no gene match: 3. The germline V gene has CDR1 SGDLS and CDR2 YYNGEE. DNA for the CDR3: TGTGCCAGCAGCGTAGGGGACAGACCGAACACTGAAGCTTTCTTT. Translating gives CASSVGDRPNTEAFF.

The chain links TRBV10-1 to TRBJ1-1, with D maybe TRBD1 (5 bases). V was cut by 2 bases and J by 7 bases, with 14 bases left in between. Germline V gene sequence: CDR1 WNHNN, CDR2 SYGVQD (reference sequence). The CDR3 is 14 residues long. CDR3 nucleotide sequence: TGCGCCAGCAGTGAGGGGAAATACGACAGTGAAGCTTTCTTT. Its protein is CASSEGKYDSEAFF.

The V and J genes are TRBV29-1 and TRBJ2-3; D is perhaps TRBD2 (6 bases). The germline gives CDR1 SQVTM, CDR2 ANQGSEA. The CDR3 contains 14 residues. V was trimmed by 6 bases and J by 2 bases, leaving 15 bases between them. The CDR3 DNA reads TGCAGCGTATCCTATGGGGGACTCACAGATACGCAGTATTTT. Amino acids: CSVSYGGLTDTQYF.

This chain links TRBV11-1 with TRBJ2-4, with 8 positions matching TRBD2. CDR1 and CDR2 from the germline V gene are SGHAT and FQDESV (reference sequence). This CDR3 has 16 residues. Trimming took 4 bases from V and 0 from J; bases not matched to a gene: 5. The CDR3 reads CASSSSGSVAKNIQYF. The CDR3 DNA reads TGTGCCAGCAGCTCTAGCGGGTCAGTAGCCAAAAACATTCAGTACTTC. The entire variable domain, with the rest obtained from reference TRBV11-1 and TRBJ2-4, is as follows: EAEVAQSPRYKITEKSQAVAFWCDPISGHATLYWYRQILGQGPELLVQFQDESVVDDSQLPKDRFSAERLKGVDSTLKIQPAELGDSAMYLCASSSSGSVAKNIQYFGAGTRLSVL.

J is TRBJ1-2 and V is TRBV27; perhaps TRBD1 as D (5 bases). Trimming took 5 bases from V and 8 from J, leaving 21 bases between them. Germline CDR1 and CDR2: MNHEY and SMNVEV (reference sequence). The CDR3 covers 15 residues. CDR3 in DNA: TGTGCCAGCAGTACAGGAGCCTCAGGAGCGTCAGGCTACACCTTC. Encoded protein: CASSTGASGASGYTF.

This chain joins TRBV7-9 and TRBJ2-6, with D possibly TRBD1 on 6 matching bases. CDR3 size: 17 residues. The ends were cut back, 6 bases at V and 0 bases at J, with 15 bases in the middle. The V gene's germline CDR1 is SEHNR and CDR2 FQNEAQ (reference sequence). DNA for the CDR3: TGTGCCAGCAGTACCGGGACAACCGCCTCTGGGGCCAACGTCCTGACTTTC. Translating it yields CASSTGTTASGANVLTF.

The chain is built from TRBV2 and TRBJ1-2; D is ambiguous. The germline V gene encodes CDR1 SNHLY and CDR2 FYNNEI. The CDR3 has 14 residues. V lost 7 bases and J 2 bases, leaving 14 bases between the germline ends. CDR3 in amino acids: CASTRVGGNYGYTF. CDR3 bases: TGTGCCAGCACCCGAGTAGGCGGAAACTATGGCTACACCTTC.

CDR3 sequence: CASRGDSHQPQHF. The CDR3 nucleotides read TGTGCCAGCAGGGGGGACAGCCATCAGCCCCAGCATTTT. This sequence joins TRBV2 and TRBJ1-5; TRBD1 matches at 7 bases. Germline values: CDR1 SNHLY, CDR2 FYNNEI. The CDR3 length is 13 residues. Trimming removed 6 bases from V and 5 bases from J; junction bases left unmatched: 4.

V and J are TRBV6-5 and TRBJ1-6; TRBD1 might be the D (5 bases). Trimming cost V 6 bases and J 9 bases, with 15 bases left between them. The germline V gene encodes CDR1 MNHEY and CDR2 SVGAGI. The CDR3 loop spans 14 amino acids. CDR3: CASSLQVPASPLHF. In nucleotides, the CDR3 is TGTGCCAGCAGCCTACAGGTTCCCGCTTCACCCCTCCACTTT.

This clone has only a few counts. The rearrangement links TRBV9 to TRBJ1-2, with 7 bases identical to TRBD1. Germline trimming cut 4 bases from V and 4 bases from J; bases unmatched to any gene: 7. Germline CDR1 SGDLS, CDR2 YYNGEE. The CDR3 covers 14 residues. This CDR3 is CASSRDSSFYGYTF. In DNA, the CDR3 is TGTGCCAGCAGCCGGGACAGTTCATTCTATGGCTACACCTTC.

The gene calls are TRBV11-2 and TRBJ2-7; 15 positions match TRBD2. The V gene end was trimmed by 4 bases and the J gene end by 0 bases; junction bases not matched to a gene: 10. Per the germline V gene, CDR1 is SGHAT and CDR2 is FQNNGV. The CDR3 runs 19 residues. The CDR3 bases are TGTGCCAGCAGCTCCCCTGGGACTAGCGGGGGGAAGAGCTCCTACGAGCAGTACTTC. This translates into CASSSPGTSGGKSSYEQYF. Combining the CDR3 with reference TRBV11-2 and TRBJ2-7 gives the whole variable domain EAGVAQSPRYKIIEKRQSVAFWCNPISGHATLYWYQQILGQGPKLLIQFQNNGVVDDSQLPKDRFSAERLKGVDSTLKIQPAKLEDSAVYLCASSSPGTSGGKSSYEQYFGPGTRLTVT.

The V and J genes are TRBV28 and TRBJ2-7, with D perhaps TRBD1 (7 bases). This CDR3 region has 16 residues. CDR1 is MDHEN, CDR2 SYDVKM, per germline. Trimming stripped 3 bases from V and 2 bases from J, with 17 bases between. The CDR3 DNA reads TGTGCCAGCAGTTTGGCACCAGGGGGGTTTCCCTACGAGCAGTACTTC. Its protein product is CASSLAPGGFPYEQYF.

This chain links TRBV11-2 with TRBJ2-3; D might be TRBD2 (6 bases). Germline CDR1 reads SGHAT; CDR2 reads FQNNGV. This CDR3 has 12 residues. The ends were cut back, 7 bases at V and 3 bases at J, with 8 bases in the middle. The CDR3: CASTAGTDTQYF. Here the CDR3 DNA reads TGTGCCAGCACCGCGGGGACAGATACGCAGTATTTT.